Presented here are 16 T cell receptor beta chains from one specimen sequenced in a study of a mutant IDH1 vaccine in newly diagnosed glioma. These receptors lack a known antigen. Indicated time point: week 35, safety follow-up. Topical imiquimod was applied with each vaccine dose, which held 300 ug of mutant IDH1 20-mer peptide. The method was immunoSEQ multiplex PCR; TCRdb's version includes in-frame clones alone and lacks a portion of them. Counted here are tens of thousands of clones, roughly 80% occurring once; the ten biggest clones make up 4.5% to 6%. This specimen consisted of PBMCs, obtained from a glioma patient whose treatment included an IDH1 peptide vaccine. The receptors stem from a middle-aged man with glioma.

V gene TRBV2 combines with J gene TRBJ2-3; 10 bases align to TRBD1. The CDR3 extends over 12 amino acids. The V gene's germline CDR1 is SNHLY and CDR2 FYNNEI. J was trimmed by 5 bases and V by 8 bases; bases with no gene match: 1. This CDR3 is CASRTGGDTQYF. The CDR3 DNA sequence: TGTGCCAGCCGGACAGGGGGAGATACGCAGTATTTT.

The chain is built from TRBV21-1 and TRBJ2-7; whether TRBD1, the table's D call, matches the DNA was not checked. TRBV21-1 constitutes a pseudogene. The CDR3 is made up of 14 amino acids. CDR3 nucleotide sequence: TGTGCCAGGTGTGGACAGGGAGAAAGGGGGGAGCAGTACTTC. It encodes CARCGQGERGEQYF.

This clone was seen more than once but under ten times. The genes are TRBV11-3 and TRBJ1-5; unclear D gene. The germline V gene encodes CDR1 SGHNT and CDR2 YENEEA. CDR3 size: 17 residues. Trimming took off 1 base at V and 0 bases at J, with 13 bases between the two ends. The CDR3 protein is CASSLGVGRGSNQPQHF. The CDR3 bases are TGTGCCAGCAGCTTAGGGGTTGGACGGGGTAGCAATCAGCCCCAGCATTTT. The complete variable domain, with remaining parts taken from reference TRBV11-3 and TRBJ1-5, reads EAGVVQSPRYKIIEKKQPVAFWCNPISGHNTLYWYLQNLGQGPELLIRYENEEAVDDSQLPKDRFSAERLKGVDSTLKIQPAELGDSAVYLCASSLGVGRGSNQPQHFGDGTRLSIL.

The chain couples TRBV27 to TRBJ1-2; D not resolved. The V end lost 8 bases, the J end lost 5 bases, and 15 bases lay between the germline ends. The CDR3 is 13 amino acids. Germline CDR1 is MNHEY and CDR2 is SMNVEV (reference sequence). CDR3 amino acids: CASAPEGWYGYTF. CDR3 nucleotide sequence: TGTGCCAGCGCCCCCGAAGGTTGGTATGGCTACACCTTC.

This chain uses TRBV19 with TRBJ1-5; the D is unclear. Trimming took 0 bases from V and 1 from J, leaving 10 bases between them. Germline lookup yields CDR1 LNHDA and CDR2 SQIVND (reference sequence). The CDR3 loop spans 16 amino acids. The DNA for the CDR3 is TGTGCCAGTAGTATAGAAGGGAGGTTGAGCAATCAGCCCCAGCATTTT. Translating it yields CASSIEGRLSNQPQHF.

This clone came up a few times. The chain carries TRBV6-1 and TRBJ1-6; the D gene is possibly TRBD1 (6 bases). V lost 2 bases, J lost 11 bases, and 19 bases lay in between. Germline V gives CDR1 MNHNS, CDR2 SASEGT. This CDR3 is built from 16 residues. The CDR3 bases are TGTGCCAGCAGTGAAACAGCGAATTTACAGGGCCCACCCCTCCACTTT. Its translation is CASSETANLQGPPLHF.

The chain uses TRBV6-5 and TRBJ1-1; 9 nucleotides align to TRBD1. In germline, CDR1 is MNHEY, CDR2 SVGAGI. The length of the CDR3 is 11 residues. Trimming removed 5 bases from V and 11 bases from J; junction bases left unmatched: 3. This CDR3 reads CASSTGTGAFF. The CDR3 DNA sequence: TGTGCCAGCAGTACCGGGACAGGGGCTTTCTTT.

This rearrangement joins TRBV5-6 to TRBJ2-3; 11 bases agree with TRBD2. Germline lookup yields CDR1 SGHDT and CDR2 YYEEEE. V shed 0 bases, J shed 4 bases, and the junction held 4 bases outside the gene matches. The CDR3 has 16 residues. The CDR3 DNA reads as TGTGCCAGCAGCTTGGTCCTAGCGGGAGGCCCAGATACGCAGTATTTT. This sequence encodes CASSLVLAGGPDTQYF.

The rearrangement joins TRBV5-4 to TRBJ2-3; TRBD2 is a possible D gene (6 bases). Germline lookup yields CDR1 SGHNT and CDR2 YYREEE (reference sequence). V was trimmed by 2 bases and J by 3 bases, leaving 10 bases between them. The CDR3 consists of 14 residues. The CDR3 nucleotides read TGTGCCAGCAGCTTTGTCGGGAGAACAGATACGCAGTATTTT. It codes for CASSFVGRTDTQYF.

The chain uses TRBV7-3 and TRBJ2-1, with TRBD2 matching 13 bases. CDR1 SGHTA and CDR2 FQGTGA come from the germline V gene. The V and J ends lost 4 bases and 6 bases, in that order; junction bases with no gene match: 18. This CDR3 is built from 20 residues. The chain's CDR3 is CASSSRPLAGGPVLGNEQFF. DNA for the CDR3: TGTGCCAGCAGCTCCCGACCACTAGCGGGAGGGCCAGTTCTTGGCAATGAGCAGTTCTTC.

This chain joins TRBV5-4 and TRBJ2-1; 13 bases are a match to TRBD2. The CDR3 consists of 17 residues. Germline V gives CDR1 SGHNT, CDR2 YYREEE (reference sequence). J was trimmed by 4 bases and V by 4 bases; bases with no gene match: 8. CDR3 in DNA: TGTGCCAGCAGCCCAGGACTAGCGGGAGTGGGGTACAATGAGCAGTTCTTC. Protein product: CASSPGLAGVGYNEQFF.

The CDR3 bases are TGCGCCAGCAGCCAAGAAGCCGGGACAGACTACGAGCAGTACTTC. Protein product: CASSQEAGTDYEQYF. This chain connects TRBV4-3 to TRBJ2-7; 7 bases fit TRBD1. Germline V gene data show CDR1 as LGHNA and CDR2 as YSLEER. V gave up 0 bases and J gave up 3 bases; unmatched junction bases: 5. This CDR3 contains 15 residues.

The genes are TRBV9 and TRBJ1-2; the match to TRBD1 covers 7 bases. V was pared by 0 bases and J by 7 bases, with 6 bases of the junction left unmatched. This CDR3 region has 14 residues. Germline V CDR1 and CDR2: SGDLS, YYNGEE. The CDR3 DNA reads TGTGCCAGCAGCGTAGGAGGGGGCGATCCTGGCTACACCTTC. Translating gives CASSVGGGDPGYTF.

This chain connects TRBV5-6 to TRBJ2-1; 12 bases line up with TRBD2. CDR3 size: 15 residues. With 6 bases clipped from V and 8 bases from J, the junction kept 9 bases outside the gene matches. Per the germline V gene, CDR1 is SGHDT and CDR2 is YYEEEE. CDR3 bases: TGTGCCAGCAATATACTAGCGGGAGGACCCCATGAGCAGTTCTTC. Amino acid sequence: CASNILAGGPHEQFF.

This rearrangement joins TRBV27 to TRBJ2-1; D is possibly TRBD2 (5 bases). Germline assignment: CDR1 MNHEY and CDR2 SMNVEV (reference sequence). Trimming removed 1 base from V and 5 bases from J, with 12 bases in between. The CDR3 extends over 15 amino acids. The CDR3 loop reads CASSLFLAGNNEQFF. In DNA, the CDR3 is TGTGCCAGCAGTTTATTTTTGGCGGGTAACAATGAGCAGTTCTTC.

V usage is TRBV6-1 and J usage is TRBJ1-3, with no clear D. This CDR3 contains 18 residues. Germline loops: CDR1 MNHNS, CDR2 SASEGT. Trimming removed 0 bases at V and 0 bases at J, with 15 bases between. The CDR3 loop reads CASSEALTGRRSGNTIYF. DNA for the CDR3: TGTGCCAGCAGTGAAGCGCTGACCGGCCGCCGCTCTGGAAACACCATATATTTT.